Given below is one T cell receptor (beta chain) in context. Antigen unknown. The entry originates in a study of shared clonotypes between healthy human individuals. In the study overall: Each donor's CD8 memory used one plate, CD8 naive two, each CD4 subset three.

Notes on the study in general: The study sampled only blood, and tissue repertoires likely differ. The four-donor shared clonotypes exceeded non-shared clonotypes in generation probability, with non-shared ones scoring lower.

Method: immunoSEQ multiplex PCR; TCRdb's copy keeps in-frame clones and lacks some. There are 1,500,000 or so clones in the sample; approximately 98.5% occur only once, and approximately 0.4% lies in the top ten. The CDR3 runs 13 residues. CDR1 and CDR2 (germline): WNHNN, SYGVQD (reference sequence). J lost 8 bases, V lost 7 bases, and 4 bases had no gene match. Donors were Caucasian adults residing in Nashville, Tennessee, USA. Sequencing used naive CD4+ T cells sorted from blood. Sample subset: CD45RA+ positively selected. The sequence derives from a man aged 30-40 years in good health. The chain joins TRBV10-1 to TRBJ2-1; 11 bases are shared with TRBD2. The CDR3 DNA is TGCGCCAGCAAACCGGGACTAGCGGATGAGCAGTTCTTC. It specifies CASKPGLADEQFF.